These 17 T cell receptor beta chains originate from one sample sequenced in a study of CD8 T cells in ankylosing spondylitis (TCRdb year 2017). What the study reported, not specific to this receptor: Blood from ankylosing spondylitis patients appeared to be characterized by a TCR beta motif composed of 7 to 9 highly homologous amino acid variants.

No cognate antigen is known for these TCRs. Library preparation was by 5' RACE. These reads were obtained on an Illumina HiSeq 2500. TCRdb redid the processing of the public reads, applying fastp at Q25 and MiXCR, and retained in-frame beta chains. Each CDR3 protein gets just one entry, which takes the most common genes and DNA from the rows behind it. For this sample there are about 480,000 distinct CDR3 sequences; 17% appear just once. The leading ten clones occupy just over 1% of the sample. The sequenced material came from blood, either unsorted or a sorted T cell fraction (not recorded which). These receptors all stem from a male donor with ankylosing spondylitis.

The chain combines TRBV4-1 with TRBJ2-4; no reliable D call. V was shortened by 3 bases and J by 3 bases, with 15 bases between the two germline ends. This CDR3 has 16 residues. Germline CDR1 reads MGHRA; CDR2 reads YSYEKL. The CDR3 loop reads CASSQPPGNDKNIQYF. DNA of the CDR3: TGCGCCAGCAGCCAGCCACCGGGTAACGACAAAAACATTCAGTACTTC.

CDR3 protein: CASSRDSQSSYEQYF. The CDR3 coding sequence is TGTGCCAGCAGTCGGGACAGCCAGAGCTCCTACGAGCAGTACTTC. The chain has TRBV28 and TRBJ2-7; 7 nucleotides align to TRBD1. Germline CDR1 and CDR2: MDHEN and SYDVKM. The CDR3 spans 15 residues. The V gene end was trimmed by 5 bases and the J gene end by 0 bases; junction bases not matched to a gene: 7.

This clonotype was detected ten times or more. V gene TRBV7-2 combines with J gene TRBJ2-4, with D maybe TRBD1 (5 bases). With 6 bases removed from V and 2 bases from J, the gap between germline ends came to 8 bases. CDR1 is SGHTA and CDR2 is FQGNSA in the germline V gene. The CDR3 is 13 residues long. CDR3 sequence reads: CASSKGSKNIQYF. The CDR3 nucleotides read TGTGCCAGCAGTAAGGGGTCCAAAAACATTCAGTACTTC.

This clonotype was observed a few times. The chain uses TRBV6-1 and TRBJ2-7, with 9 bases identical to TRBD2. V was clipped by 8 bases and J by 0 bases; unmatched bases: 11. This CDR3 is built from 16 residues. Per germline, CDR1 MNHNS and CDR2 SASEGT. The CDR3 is CASRTLAGDTSYEQYF. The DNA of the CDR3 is TGTGCCAGCCGTACCTTAGCGGGAGACACCTCCTACGAGCAGTACTTC.

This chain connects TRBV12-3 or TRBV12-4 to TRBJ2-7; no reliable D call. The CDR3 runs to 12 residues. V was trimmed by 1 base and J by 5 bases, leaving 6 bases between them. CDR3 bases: TGTGCCAGCAGTTTAGGGCTGAACGAGCAGTACTTC. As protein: CASSLGLNEQYF.

The CDR3 coding sequence is TGTGCCAGCAGTTCCCAAGGGGCGGGAGAGGGGGCTTACAATGAGCAGTTCTTC. This translates into CASSSQGAGEGAYNEQFF. The V gene is TRBV11-1, the J gene TRBJ2-1; D may match TRBD1 or TRBD2 (7 bases each). The CDR3 is 18 amino acids. Deletions cut 6 bases from V and 4 bases from J, with 25 bases between. Germline V CDR1 and CDR2: SGHAT, FQDESV (reference sequence). Combining the CDR3 with reference TRBV11-1 and TRBJ2-1 gives the whole variable domain EAEVAQSPRYKITEKSQAVAFWCDPISGHATLYWYRQILGQGPELLVQFQDESVVDDSQLPKDRFSAERLKGVDSTLKIQPAELGDSAMYLCASSSQGAGEGAYNEQFFGPGTRLTVL.

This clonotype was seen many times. The CDR3 DNA is TGTGCCAGCAGTCCACGGACTAGCGCCGGGGAGCTGTTTTTT. Translated: CASSPRTSAGELFF. The J gene is TRBJ2-2, the V gene TRBV12-3 or TRBV12-4; TRBD2 matches 9 bases. This CDR3 is built from 14 residues. V dropped 5 bases and J dropped 6; count of bases not matched to a gene: 4.

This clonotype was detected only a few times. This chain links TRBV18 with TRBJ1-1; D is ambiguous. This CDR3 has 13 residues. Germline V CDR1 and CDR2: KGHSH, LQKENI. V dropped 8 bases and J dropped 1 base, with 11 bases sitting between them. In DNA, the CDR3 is TGTGCCAGCAGCCCCGGGCCGAACACTGAAGCTTTCTTT. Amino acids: CASSPGPNTEAFF.

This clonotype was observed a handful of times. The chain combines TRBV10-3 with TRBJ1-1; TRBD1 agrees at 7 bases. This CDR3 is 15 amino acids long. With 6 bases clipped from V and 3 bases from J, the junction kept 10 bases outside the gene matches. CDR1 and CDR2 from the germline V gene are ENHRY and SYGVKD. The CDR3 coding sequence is TGTGCCATCAGGACATCGGCAGGGGGTTACACTGAAGCTTTCTTT. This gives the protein CAIRTSAGGYTEAFF.

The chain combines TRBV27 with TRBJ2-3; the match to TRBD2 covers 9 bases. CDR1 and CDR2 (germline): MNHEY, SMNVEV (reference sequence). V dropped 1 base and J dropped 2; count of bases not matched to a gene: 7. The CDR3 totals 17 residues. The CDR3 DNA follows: TGTGCCAGCAGTTTATACCGACTAGCGGCTGACACAGATACGCAGTATTTT. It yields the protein CASSLYRLAADTDTQYF.

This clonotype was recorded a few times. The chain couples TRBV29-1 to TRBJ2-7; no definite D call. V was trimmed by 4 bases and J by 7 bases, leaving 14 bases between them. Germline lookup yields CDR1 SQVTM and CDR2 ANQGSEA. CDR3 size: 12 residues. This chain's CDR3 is CSVATASNEQYF. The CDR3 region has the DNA TGCAGCGTTGCTACGGCTAGTAATGAGCAGTACTTC.

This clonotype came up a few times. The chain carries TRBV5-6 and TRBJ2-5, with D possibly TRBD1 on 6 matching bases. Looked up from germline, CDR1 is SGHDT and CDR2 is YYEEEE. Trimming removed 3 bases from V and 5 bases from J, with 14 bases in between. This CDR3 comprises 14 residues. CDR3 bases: TGTGCCAGCAGCTACCTAGACAGGCTGGAGACCCAGTACTTC. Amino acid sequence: CASSYLDRLETQYF.

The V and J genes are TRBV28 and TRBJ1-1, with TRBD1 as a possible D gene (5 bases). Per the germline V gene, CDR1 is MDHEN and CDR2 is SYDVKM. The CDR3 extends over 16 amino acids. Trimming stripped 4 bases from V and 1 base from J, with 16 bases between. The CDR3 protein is CASSSWSRGPNTEAFF. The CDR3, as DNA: TGTGCCAGCAGTTCTTGGAGTAGGGGTCCGAACACTGAAGCTTTCTTT.

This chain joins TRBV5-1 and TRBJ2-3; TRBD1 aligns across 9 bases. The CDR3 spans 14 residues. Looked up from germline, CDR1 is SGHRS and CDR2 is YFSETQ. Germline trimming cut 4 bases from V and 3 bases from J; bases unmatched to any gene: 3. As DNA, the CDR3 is TGCGCCAGCAGCGACGACAGGGGGACAGATACGCAGTATTTT. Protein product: CASSDDRGTDTQYF. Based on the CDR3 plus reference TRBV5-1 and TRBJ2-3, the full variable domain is KAGVTQTPRYLIKTRGQQVTLSCSPISGHRSVSWYQQTPGQGLQFLFEYFSETQRNKGNFPGRFSGRQFSNSRSEMNVSTLELGDSALYLCASSDDRGTDTQYFGPGTRLTVL.

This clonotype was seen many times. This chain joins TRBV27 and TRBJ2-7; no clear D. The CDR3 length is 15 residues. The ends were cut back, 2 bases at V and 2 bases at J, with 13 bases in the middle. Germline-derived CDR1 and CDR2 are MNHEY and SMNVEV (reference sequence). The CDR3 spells CASSLRAKAPYEQYF. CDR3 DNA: TGTGCCAGCAGTTTACGGGCCAAAGCCCCCTACGAGCAGTACTTC.

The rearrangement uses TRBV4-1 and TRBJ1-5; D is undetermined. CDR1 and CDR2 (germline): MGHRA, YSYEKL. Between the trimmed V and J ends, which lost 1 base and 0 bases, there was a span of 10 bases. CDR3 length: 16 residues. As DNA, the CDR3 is TGCGCCAGCAGCCAAGTCCTGGGGAGTAGCAATCAGCCCCAGCATTTT. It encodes CASSQVLGSSNQPQHF.

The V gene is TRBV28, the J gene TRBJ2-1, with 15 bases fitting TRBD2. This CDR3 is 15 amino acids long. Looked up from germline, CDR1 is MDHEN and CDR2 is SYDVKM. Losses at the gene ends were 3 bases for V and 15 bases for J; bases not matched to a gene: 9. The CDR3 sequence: CASSLGPGLAGGWFF. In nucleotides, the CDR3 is TGTGCCAGCAGTTTGGGGCCGGGACTAGCGGGAGGTTGGTTCTTC. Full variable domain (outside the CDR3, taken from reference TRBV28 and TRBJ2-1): DVKVTQSSRYLVKRTGEKVFLECVQDMDHENMFWYRQDPGLGLRLIYFSYDVKMKEKGDIPEGYSVSREKKERFSLILESASTNQTSMYLCASSLGPGLAGGWFFGPGTRLTVL.